This TCR beta chain was recovered during a study of control samples from healthy donors and cancer patients. This table comes from immunoSEQ multiplex PCR, and its TCRdb copy is limited to in-frame clones, with some not included. In the table there are approximately 69,000 clones, more than 70% of which are singletons. Germline CDR1 SGHNT, CDR2 YYREEE (reference sequence). V shed 1 base and J shed 3 bases, with 7 bases lying between them. The CDR3 extends over 13 amino acids. The sequencing input was PBMCs. J is TRBJ1-2 and V is TRBV5-4, with D maybe TRBD1 (6 bases). The receptor was derived from a man aged 55-75 years with colorectal cancer. The CDR3 here is CASSLSGDYGYTF. The CDR3 DNA follows: TGTGCCAGCAGCTTGTCAGGGGACTATGGCTACACCTTC.